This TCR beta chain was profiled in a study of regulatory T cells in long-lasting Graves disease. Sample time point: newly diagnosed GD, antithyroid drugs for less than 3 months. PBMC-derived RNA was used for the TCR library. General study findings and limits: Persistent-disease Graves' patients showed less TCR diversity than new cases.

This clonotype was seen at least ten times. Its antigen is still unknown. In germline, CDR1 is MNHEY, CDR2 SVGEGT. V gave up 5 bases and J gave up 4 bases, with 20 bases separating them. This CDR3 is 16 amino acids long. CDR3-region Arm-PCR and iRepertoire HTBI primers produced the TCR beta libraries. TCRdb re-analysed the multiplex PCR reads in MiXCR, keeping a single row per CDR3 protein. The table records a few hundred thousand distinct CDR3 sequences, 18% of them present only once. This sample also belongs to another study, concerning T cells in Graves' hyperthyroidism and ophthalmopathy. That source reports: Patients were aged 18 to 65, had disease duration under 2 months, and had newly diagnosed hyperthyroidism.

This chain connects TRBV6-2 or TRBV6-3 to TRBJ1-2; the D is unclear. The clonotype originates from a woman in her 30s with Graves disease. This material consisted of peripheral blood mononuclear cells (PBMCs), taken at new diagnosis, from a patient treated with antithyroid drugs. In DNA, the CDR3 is TGTGCCAGCAGTAATTCCCCGACGGTGTCGACCTATGGCTACACCTTC. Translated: CASSNSPTVSTYGYTF.